Below, one TCR beta chain is given with its context. This sample is part of a study of patients and donors after allogeneic stem cell transplantation. Germline lookup yields CDR1 SGHAT and CDR2 FQDESV (reference sequence). The CDR3 contains 15 residues. V lost 6 bases and J 2 bases, leaving 14 bases between the germline ends. Using its own MiXCR run on the RT-PCR reads, TCRdb lists one record per CDR3 protein. The data show 150,000 to 250,000 distinct CDR3 sequences, with around 41% seen just once and about 33% held by the top ten. The source is a human donor who was either an allogeneic HSCT recipient or a stem cell or donor lymphocyte infusion donor (not recorded which). It is not recorded whose cells these are; they may come from a transplant donor. The chain recombines TRBV11-1 with TRBJ2-1, with D unclear. The sequencing sample was made of blood, either unsorted or a sorted T cell fraction (not recorded which). In DNA form, the CDR3 reads TGTGCCAGCAGGTACCGGGCAAACCCCTACAATGAGCAGTTCTTC. Its translation is CASRYRANPYNEQFF.